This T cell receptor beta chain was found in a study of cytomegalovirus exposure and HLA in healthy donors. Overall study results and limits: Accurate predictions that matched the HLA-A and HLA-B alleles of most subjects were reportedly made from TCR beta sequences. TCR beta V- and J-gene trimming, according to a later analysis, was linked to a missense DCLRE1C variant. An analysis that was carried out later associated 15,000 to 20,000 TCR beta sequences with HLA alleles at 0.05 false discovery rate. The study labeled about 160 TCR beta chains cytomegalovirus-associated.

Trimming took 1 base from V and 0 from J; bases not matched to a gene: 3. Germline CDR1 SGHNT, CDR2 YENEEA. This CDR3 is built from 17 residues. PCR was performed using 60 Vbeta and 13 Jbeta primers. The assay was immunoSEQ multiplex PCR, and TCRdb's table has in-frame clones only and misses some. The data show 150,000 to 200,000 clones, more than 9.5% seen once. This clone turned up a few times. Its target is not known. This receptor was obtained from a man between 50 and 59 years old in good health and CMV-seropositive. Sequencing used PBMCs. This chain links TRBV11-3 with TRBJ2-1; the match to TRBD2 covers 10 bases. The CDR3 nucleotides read TGTGCCAGCAGCTTAGTTAGCGGGGGGAGCTCCTACAATGAGCAGTTCTTC. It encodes CASSLVSGGSSYNEQFF.